This T cell receptor (beta chain) was documented in a study of T cell responses to AZD1222 COVID-19 vaccine. Only in-frame clones appear in the TCRdb table, and some are missing; sequencing was by immunoSEQ multiplex PCR. In the table there are approximately 150,000 clones, roughly 94% of which are singletons. Per germline, CDR1 SGHRS and CDR2 YFSETQ. The J segment lost 4 bases and the V segment lost 3 bases, leaving 3 bases of the junction unmatched. This CDR3 has 14 residues. This chain links TRBV5-1 with TRBJ2-2, with TRBD1 matching over 7 bases. This sequence originates from an adult in good health. This sample comprised peripheral blood, obtained on day 0 of MenACWY control vaccination. This chain's CDR3 is CASSSTGSTGELFF. Written as DNA, the CDR3 is TGCGCCAGCAGCTCGACAGGGTCCACCGGGGAGCTGTTTTTT.